Listed here are 22 T cell receptor beta chains from one sample, sequenced in a study of T cells in tuberculosis. Libraries were prepared by immunoSEQ multiplex PCR; TCRdb keeps only in-frame clonotypes and omits some of them. The sample consists of about 58,000 clones, roughly 87% of them appearing once. After thawing and overnight rest, PBMC were stained with GMM-loaded CD1B tetramer, viability dye and anti-CD3 for sorting. CD1B tetramers were loaded with Rhodococcus equi-derived C32 glucose monomycolate. What was sequenced was CD1b-GMM tetramer-negative cells sorted from PBMCs. These receptors were collected from an adult woman with latent tuberculosis.

The chain recombines TRBV4-3 with TRBJ2-3; D possibly corresponds to TRBD1 (6 bases). V was shortened by 2 bases and J by 3 bases, with 9 bases between the two germline ends. Germline V gene sequence: CDR1 LGHNA, CDR2 YSLEER. The CDR3 loop spans 14 amino acids. CDR3 in amino acids: CASSQSGTTDTQYF. The CDR3 DNA reads TGCGCCAGCAGCCAAAGTGGGACAACAGATACGCAGTATTTT.

This chain joins TRBV12-2 and TRBJ2-7; TRBD2, the D gene given by the table, was not confirmed from the DNA. TRBV12-2 is shown as a pseudogene. The CDR3 loop spans 14 amino acids. DNA of the CDR3: TGTGCAAGTCGCGTCCCTTTACGGTTAGTCGAGCAGTACTTC. It codes for CASRVPLRLVEQYF.

The chain employs TRBV19 and TRBJ1-1; 8 nucleotides align to TRBD1. Germline assignment: CDR1 LNHDA and CDR2 SQIVND (reference sequence). The trim removed 2 bases at V and 3 bases at J, leaving 11 bases unmatched. This CDR3 contains 17 residues. This CDR3 reads CASSIPPWTGSDTEAFF. The CDR3 bases are TGTGCCAGTAGTATACCCCCCTGGACAGGGTCGGACACTGAAGCTTTCTTT. The whole variable domain, filled in from reference TRBV19 and TRBJ1-1, reads DGGITQSPKYLFRKEGQNVTLSCEQNLNHDAMYWYRQDPGQGLRLIYYSQIVNDFQKGDIAEGYSVSREKKESFPLTVTSAQKNPTAFYLCASSIPPWTGSDTEAFFGQGTRLTVV.

This chain uses TRBV6-6 with TRBJ2-1, with TRBD2 matching 9 bases. The V gene's germline CDR1 is MNHNY and CDR2 SVGAGI (reference sequence). After removal of 5 bases from V and 9 bases from J, the junction contained 8 bases not matched to a gene. This CDR3 contains 14 residues. The chain's CDR3 is CASSGGGRAGEQFF. The CDR3 DNA reads TGTGCCAGCAGTGGGGGCGGGAGGGCCGGTGAGCAGTTCTTC.

The chain employs TRBV5-5 and TRBJ2-1; 11 bases line up with TRBD2. This CDR3 has 16 residues. Germline trimming cut 5 bases from V and 1 base from J; bases unmatched to any gene: 5. CDR1 is SGHKS, CDR2 YYEKEE, per germline (reference sequence). This chain's CDR3 is CASRGTSGLSYNEQFF. The DNA of the CDR3 is TGTGCCAGCAGGGGGACTAGCGGCCTGTCCTACAATGAGCAGTTCTTC.

The rearrangement links TRBV28 to TRBJ1-2; TRBD1 matches 8 bases. Germline V gene sequence: CDR1 MDHEN, CDR2 SYDVKM. This CDR3 has 14 residues. With V trimmed by 4 bases and J by 7 bases, 8 bases remained unmatched. The CDR3 DNA reads TGTGCCAGCAGTTCCCCACTCACAGGGGGTGGCTACACCTTC. It codes for CASSSPLTGGGYTF.

The chain links TRBV10-3 to TRBJ2-5; 8 bases match TRBD1. Trimming at V came to 2 bases and at J to 3 bases, leaving 5 bases not matched to a gene. The germline V gene encodes CDR1 ENHRY and CDR2 SYGVKD. The CDR3 consists of 15 residues. The CDR3 protein is CAISEGQGGKETQYF. CDR3 in DNA: TGTGCCATCAGTGAGGGACAGGGTGGGAAAGAGACCCAGTACTTC.

This chain connects TRBV7-8 to TRBJ2-7; D may be TRBD1 (6 bases). Germline loops: CDR1 SGHVS, CDR2 FQNEAQ. CDR3 length: 15 residues. Trimming stripped 5 bases from V and 4 bases from J, with 18 bases between. The chain's CDR3 is CASSPYQGINYEQYF. DNA of the CDR3: TGTGCCAGCAGCCCCTACCAGGGGATCAATTACGAGCAGTACTTC. Combining the CDR3 with reference TRBV7-8 and TRBJ2-7 gives the whole variable domain GAGVSQSPRYKVAKRGQDVALRCDPISGHVSLFWYQQALGQGPEFLTYFQNEAQLDKSGLPSDRFFAERPEGSVSTLKIQRTQQEDSAVYLCASSPYQGINYEQYFGPGTRLTVT.

Details on this clone: Other DNA sequences in the same sample also yield this CDR3. The DNA of the CDR3 is TGTGCCAGCAGCCTAGGACAGGGGGCATTCTATGGCTACACCTTC. Amino acids: CASSLGQGAFYGYTF. This chain connects TRBV5-6 to TRBJ1-2, with 11 bases fitting TRBD1. The CDR3 covers 15 residues. J was trimmed by 4 bases and V by 4 bases; bases with no gene match: 6. CDR1 and CDR2 (germline): SGHDT, YYEEEE.

This chain connects TRBV9 to TRBJ2-2; 7 bases are a match to TRBD2. This CDR3 is 15 amino acids long. CDR1 SGDLS and CDR2 YYNGEE come from the germline V gene. Trimming cost V 2 bases and J 3 bases; bases outside gene matches: 4. CDR3 DNA sequence: TGTGCCAGCAGCGTGAATGCGGGGGACACCGGGGAGCTGTTTTTT. Its translation: CASSVNAGDTGELFF.

The chain uses TRBV7-3 and TRBJ2-7; TRBD2 matches at 10 bases. Germline CDR1 and CDR2: SGHTA and FQGTGA. The CDR3 has 15 amino acids. With 3 bases clipped from V and 3 bases from J, the junction kept 5 bases outside the gene matches. The chain's CDR3 is CASSFFASGGYEQYF. The CDR3, as DNA: TGTGCCAGCAGCTTTTTTGCTAGCGGGGGCTACGAGCAGTACTTC.

V gene TRBV10-3 combines with J gene TRBJ2-1, with TRBD2 matching over 9 bases. After removal of 3 bases from V and 4 bases from J, the junction contained 1 base not matched to a gene. Per the germline V gene, CDR1 is ENHRY and CDR2 is SYGVKD. CDR3 size: 14 residues. The CDR3 loop reads CAISELAGYNEQFF. In DNA, the CDR3 is TGTGCCATCAGTGAACTAGCGGGTTACAATGAGCAGTTCTTC.

In this sample, this clone turned up a few times. The chain employs TRBV6-4 and TRBJ1-6, with D hard to call. The CDR3 sequence is 15 residues long. Trimming left V 2 bases short and J 0 bases short, with 5 bases between. Germline-derived CDR1 and CDR2 are MRHNA and SNTAGT. Here the CDR3 reads CASSDRSSYNSPLHF. The DNA of the CDR3 is TGTGCCAGCAGTGACCGGAGCTCCTATAATTCACCCCTCCACTTT.

V and J are TRBV18 and TRBJ1-2; TRBD1 aligns across 7 bases. The CDR3 extends over 13 amino acids. Trimming at V came to 2 bases and at J to 6 bases, leaving 3 bases not matched to a gene. The V gene's germline CDR1 is KGHSH and CDR2 LQKENI. The CDR3 DNA reads TGTGCCAGCTCACCAGACAGGGTCCATGGCTACACCTTC. It encodes CASSPDRVHGYTF.

The table lists this clone with a few counts. This sequence joins TRBV7-9 and TRBJ1-1, with 7 bases that match TRBD1. Germline V lookup: CDR1 SEHNR, CDR2 FQNEAQ (reference sequence). V gave up 5 bases and J gave up 3 bases; unmatched junction bases: 12. The CDR3 spans 16 residues. The CDR3 loop reads CASSPPYRGRDTEAFF. The CDR3 nucleotides read TGTGCCAGCAGCCCCCCCTACAGGGGACGGGACACTGAAGCTTTCTTT.

The rearrangement links TRBV6-1 to TRBJ2-1; D is unclear. Germline-derived CDR1 and CDR2 are MNHNS and SASEGT. The ends were cut back, 4 bases at V and 2 bases at J, with 12 bases in the middle. This CDR3 is built from 15 residues. Written as DNA, the CDR3 is TGTGCCAGCAGTGTGACACGACCCCCCTACAATGAGCAGTTCTTC. Its protein is CASSVTRPPYNEQFF.

The gene calls are TRBV28 and TRBJ2-7; 7 nucleotides line up with TRBD2. V shed 7 bases, J shed 0 bases, and the junction held 6 bases outside the gene matches. This CDR3 has 14 residues. CDR1 is MDHEN, CDR2 SYDVKM, per germline. The DNA for the CDR3 is TGTGCCAGCACCTCGGGGGGATCCTCCTACGAGCAGTACTTC. Protein: CASTSGGSSYEQYF.

The V call is TRBV7-3, the J call TRBJ2-2; 7 nucleotides line up with TRBD1. Losses at the gene ends were 3 bases for V and 3 bases for J; bases not matched to a gene: 1. Germline lookup yields CDR1 SGHTA and CDR2 FQGTGA. CDR3 length: 14 amino acids. The DNA for the CDR3 is TGTGCCAGCAGCTTTCAGGGGGACACCGGGGAGCTGTTTTTT. Translation: CASSFQGDTGELFF.

The chain joins TRBV4-2 to TRBJ2-7; TRBD2 is a possible D gene (5 bases). Deletions cut 1 base from V and 2 bases from J, with 15 bases between. This CDR3 is 16 amino acids long. Per germline, CDR1 LGHNA and CDR2 YNFKEQ. This chain's CDR3 is CASSQGAADQAYEQYF. The CDR3 bases are TGTGCCAGCAGCCAAGGGGCAGCGGACCAAGCCTACGAGCAGTACTTC.

The J gene is TRBJ1-2, the V gene TRBV27; possible D gene TRBD1, 6 bases. The CDR3 is made up of 15 amino acids. The germline gives CDR1 MNHEY, CDR2 SMNVEV (reference sequence). Trimming took off 8 bases at V and 0 bases at J, with 16 bases between the two ends. The CDR3 is CASGTTGFSNYGYTF. The CDR3 coding sequence is TGTGCCAGCGGGACCACAGGGTTCTCTAACTATGGCTACACCTTC.

This clone was recorded only once. This rearrangement joins TRBV6-5 to TRBJ2-2, with TRBD2 matching over 10 bases. Germline-derived CDR1 and CDR2 are MNHEY and SVGAGI. The J segment lost 6 bases and the V segment lost 2 bases, leaving 3 bases of the junction unmatched. The CDR3 loop spans 15 amino acids. This CDR3 reads CASSYKAGGPGELFF. For the CDR3, the DNA is TGTGCCAGCAGTTACAAAGCGGGAGGGCCCGGGGAGCTGTTTTTT.

The V call is TRBV5-1, the J call TRBJ2-5; possibly TRBD2 for D (6 bases). The germline gives CDR1 SGHRS, CDR2 YFSETQ. This CDR3 comprises 15 residues. Trimming shortened V by 0 bases and J by 4 bases, and 13 bases separated the two germline ends. The DNA of the CDR3 is TGCGCCAGCAGCTTGGACGGCACGCGGGGAGAGACCCAGTACTTC. This translates into CASSLDGTRGETQYF.